This T cell receptor beta chain was captured in a study of cytomegalovirus exposure and HLA in healthy donors (dated by TCRdb to the late 2010s). Context from the whole study: An earlier analysis of 587 of the donors reported 250 to 300 Gb of sequence data and 100 million to 140 million unique TCR beta sequences from roughly 200 million T cells. Along with the approximately 700-subject first cohort, a separate validation cohort of over a hundred different subjects was used. An early release covering over 500 HLA-typed donors comprised approximately 300 gigabases of sequencing data and tens of millions of unique TCR sequences. Using immunosequencing, the study profiled T cell repertoires from 666 subjects and related those repertoires to cytomegalovirus serostatus. In a later analysis, previously published TCR beta repertoires from fewer than 750 donors were re-analyzed and high-resolution HLA genotyping was added so that TCR occurrence patterns could be studied. Several DR-DQ haplotypes were handled as single units for association and clustering, since linkage in the cohort was strong. The number of typed donors differed by locus: about 620-630 for A, B, C, DRB1 and DQB1; roughly 510 for DQA1; 606 for DPA1; and 400 to 480 for DPB1. Alongside the repertoire data, information on donor age, sex, ethnicity and CMV serostatus was compiled. The genetic ancestry cluster associated with self-reported Caucasian donors included about 81% of the 398 genotyped donors. In the later analysis, no new phenotypic data were used to find candidate immune exposures; instead, reliance was placed on TCR beta sequences and their occurrence across donors. All discovery cohort repertoires had been generated on a single sequencing platform. The study aimed to test whether cataloging public T cell receptors could reveal signatures of past pathogen exposure. An earlier analysis of approximately 500 of the donors applied high-throughput TCR beta sequencing to assess whether each TCR beta V gene segment acted as functional or pseudogenic. A later genetic analysis took genome-wide SNP genotypes for about 55% of the 666 donors and used that subset as a discovery cohort. HLA typing covered class I and class II loci at four-digit resolution. Across approximately 400 genotyped donors of the cohort, an average of approximately 200,000 unique TCR beta nucleotide sequences per donor were sequenced, and 15% to 20% of those sequences were non-productive. High-throughput TCR immunosequencing, statistical association of individual TCRs with disease status, and machine learning were combined to predict cytomegalovirus infection status. Study-wide findings and limitations: An association between a missense DCLRE1C variant and V-gene and J-gene trimming of TCR beta chains was found in a later genetic analysis and replicated in an independent cohort. Compared with the roughly 670-donor mean, donors in an Asian-associated ancestry cluster had fewer N-insertions in productive TCRs, according to a later genetic analysis. A few of the identified cytomegalovirus-associated TCR beta chains were confirmed in vitro to be specific for cytomegalovirus antigens. A later analysis found that HLA-associated TCR beta chains were more clonally expanded and had lower generation probabilities than equally common non-associated chains. It was suggested by the authors that the approach could potentially be generalized to other disease states and immunological phenotypes. Broadly in line with IMGT annotations, most TCR beta V segments showed up in productive rearrangements about 87% or about 30% of the time in an earlier analysis of roughly 590 of the donors. Some 15 rarely observed V segments, including chromosome 9 orphons, were excluded from the earlier analysis of about 600 of the donors because counts were too low. When HLA alleles, especially DR and DQ, strongly co-occurred, attributing TCR associations to individual alleles was difficult. Some IMGT-functional V segments, including TRBV6-2 and TRBV6-3, could not be distinguished by the 87-base-pair reads and were therefore excluded. According to a later analysis, TCR association rates differed among HLA loci, with DRB1 alleles showing the most associated TCRs and HLA-C alleles showing the fewest. A further reported finding was that TCR beta sequences accurately predicted the HLA-A and HLA-B alleles for most subjects in the first cohort. The classifier was reported to diagnose cytomegalovirus status with high specificity and sensitivity in both the original cohort and the validation cohort. Correlated functional status among segregating V segments might reflect linkage disequilibrium, but an unknown experimental factor could not be ruled out. In a later analysis, 15,000 to 20,000 TCR beta sequences were associated with specific HLA alleles at a false discovery rate of 0.05. CMV serostatus was the only immune exposure information available for the cohort. A later analysis reported that several top co-occurrence clusters appeared linked to parvovirus B19, influenza, CMV and Epstein-Barr virus. In a later analysis, most CMV-associated TCR beta chains were found to appear HLA-restricted, with HLA associations seemingly driven largely by CMV exposure. In the study, around 150 TCR beta chains were listed as associated with cytomegalovirus. Sequencing depth was assumed to be roughly uniform across donors in the presence/absence analyses, though that assumption may not hold. Across donors, most TCR sequences were observed very rarely, whereas some public TCRs were present in many individuals. The cohort was sequenced for TCR beta chains only, and without alpha or paired-chain data the features that could be detected were limited. Because some donors lacked HLA typing at each locus, the association tests relied only on the typed subset. A group of highly shared sequence variants was considered likely to be a technical artifact of the sequencing pipeline.

Notes on this clone: No cognate antigen has been identified for it. Per-base qualities were not stored, and no clone one base away is much larger.

Library prep was done by the immunoSEQ multiplex PCR assay. For the multiplex PCR, a mixture combining 60 forward primers for TCR Vbeta segments and 13 reverse primers for TCR Jbeta segments was used. A multiplex PCR assay on genomic DNA amplified the CDR3 region of rearranged TCR beta genes. On the Illumina HiSeq System, the amplified TCR beta libraries were sequenced as 87-base-pair reads. The authors' analysis ran thus. A later analysis tallied around 87 million unique TCR beta chains across the 600 to 700 repertoires, and approximately 12 million of those chains were shared by two or more donors. Raw reads were error-corrected and collapsed into unique sequences with a nearest-neighbor algorithm that merged closely related sequences to remove PCR and sequencing errors. V, D and J gene segments were assigned by aligning CDR3 sequences to IMGT reference sequences. For a sequence to be retained, at least a six-nucleotide match to both a V gene segment and a J gene segment was required. Rearrangements were called productive when the CDR3 lacked stop codons and stayed in frame with V and J; all others were non-productive. CDR3 was defined according to IMGT convention as the region running from the second conserved V-encoded cysteine to the conserved J-encoded phenylalanine. In an earlier analysis of just under 600 of the donors, sequences lacking an unambiguous match to a single V gene segment were excluded. An earlier analysis of 587 of the donors called V segments functional above 56.7% productive rearrangements and segregating when the between-donor standard deviation exceeded 5%. A statistical classification framework was built to diagnose cytomegalovirus status from the catalog of TCR beta chain sequences. V and J gene assignment, in a later analysis, came from comparing TCR nucleotide sequences with IMGT/GENE-DB human TR gene sequences. The TCRdist pipeline was used in a later analysis to assign CDR3 sequences and most-parsimonious VDJ recombination scenarios. In a later analysis, each TCR beta chain was defined by its CDR3 amino acid sequence together with its V-gene family, and reads lacking a unique V-gene family were excluded. In a later analysis, approximately 590 highly shared, low-generation-probability nucleotide sequences were removed to address suspected cross-contamination and a sequencing artifact. A later analysis calculated a clonal expansion index for each public chain from normalized within-repertoire ranks of inferred template counts. Generation probabilities in a later analysis came from a VDJ recombination model fitted to out-of-frame rearrangements, and those results were checked against IGoR. A later analysis scored TCR-TCR, TCR-HLA and TCR-CMV co-occurrence with hypergeometric tests, applying a repertoire-size bias correction to TCR pairs. In a later analysis, false discovery rates were estimated by permuting HLA or CMV assignments 20 times. In a later analysis, co-occurring TCRs were grouped with DBSCAN, and TCRdist sequence similarity was added when clustering was performed within HLA-allele-positive subsets. For co-occurrence clustering, repertoires with fewer than 30,000 or more than 120,000 public chains were excluded, along with about five repertoires with anomalous nucleotide sharing. TCRdb re-hosts the immuneACCESS table, in-frame sequences only. Its copies lack some clones; in the studies checked, an unresolved V gene accounts for under half of them, and the cause for the rest is not known. D and trimming were read from the DNA, whereas the V and J calls and clone size are those reported in that table. This sample comprises roughly 200,000 clones, 77% of them detected only once. The ten largest clones take up 2.7% of the sample.

The CDR3 numbers 14 residues from cysteine through phenylalanine. The CDR3 DNA has 42 bases and is translated from base 1. V is pruned by 6 bases and J by 0 bases, leaving 3 bases of the junction without a gene match. CDR1 and CDR2, looked up from the germline V gene, are MNHNS and SASEGT. The cohort consisted of approximately 690 healthy bone marrow donors. At the time of sampling, every cohort member was nominally healthy, though immune exposures that went unrecorded were likely present. The donor tested CMV seropositive, placing the donor among the 250 to 350 seropositive members of the cohort. A peripheral blood sample was provided by each donor, and peripheral blood mononuclear cells were used for TCR beta sequencing. Genomic DNA was extracted from the blood cell samples with the Qiagen DNeasy Blood Extraction Kit.

The chain is encoded by TRBV6-1 joined to TRBJ1-2; TRBD1 aligns with 8 central bases. The clonotype was recovered from a woman aged 60-75 years in good health and CMV-seropositive. The sequencing input was PBMCs. The nucleotides read TGTGCCAGCAGGCGGACAGGGACTAACTATGGCTACACCTTC. This sequence encodes CASRRTGTNYGYTF.